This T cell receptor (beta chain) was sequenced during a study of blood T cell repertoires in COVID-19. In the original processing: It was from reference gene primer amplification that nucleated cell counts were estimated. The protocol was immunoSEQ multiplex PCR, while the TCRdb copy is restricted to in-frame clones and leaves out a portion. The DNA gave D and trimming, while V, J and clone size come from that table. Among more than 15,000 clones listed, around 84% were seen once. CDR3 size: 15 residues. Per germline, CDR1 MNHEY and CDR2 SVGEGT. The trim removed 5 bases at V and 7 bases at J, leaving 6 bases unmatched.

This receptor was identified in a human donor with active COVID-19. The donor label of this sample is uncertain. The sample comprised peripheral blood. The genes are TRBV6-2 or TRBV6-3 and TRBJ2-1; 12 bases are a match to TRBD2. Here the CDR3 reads CASSGLAGRGNEQFF. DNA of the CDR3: TGTGCCAGCAGTGGACTAGCGGGAAGGGGAAATGAGCAGTTCTTC.